What follows describes a single TCR beta chain. The antigen is undetermined. Regions amplified from RNA transcripts were the TCR beta CDR3 regions. Using the HTBI primer set, a first-round RT-PCR was run on the TCR CDR3. TCRdb redid the calling of the multiplex PCR reads with MiXCR, one entry per CDR3 protein. Of roughly 530,000 distinct CDR3 sequences in the sample, more than 15% are singletons; the top ten hold approximately 18%. With V trimmed by 2 bases and J by 8 bases, 2 bases remained unmatched. This CDR3 has 13 amino acids. In germline, CDR1 is MGHRA, CDR2 YSYEKL. This sample was included in a study of T cells in Graves' hyperthyroidism and ophthalmopathy. Findings and caveats of the study: Within blood appeared most thyroid clonotypes that had expanded above 0.001.

The authors took PBMCs from over 8.5 ml fresh peripheral blood. J is TRBJ2-1 and V is TRBV4-1, with 8 bases matching TRBD2. Specimen: blood. The TCR was taken from a woman between 18 and 29 years old with Graves' ophthalmopathy. The CDR3 loop reads CASSQRLAYEQFF. In DNA, the CDR3 is TGCGCCAGCAGCCAAAGACTAGCGTATGAGCAGTTCTTC.